This entry features one T cell receptor beta chain sequence. These data belong to a study of blood T cell repertoires in COVID-19. Turning to the study itself: The United States, Italy and Spain were the sources of the acute and convalescent COVID-19 samples.

This CDR3 spans 13 amino acids. Deletions cut 0 bases from V and 5 bases from J, with 7 bases between. The germline V gene encodes CDR1 LNHNV and CDR2 YYDKDF (reference sequence). In the original processing: How many nucleated cells were present was estimated from reference gene primer amplification. Data came from immunoSEQ multiplex PCR; TCRdb stores just in-frame clones and leaves some out. V, J and clone size are taken as reported in that table, and D and trimming were inferred from the DNA itself. Of 250,000 to 400,000 clones in the sample, 90% are singletons; the top ten hold around 2.5%. The genes are TRBV15 and TRBJ1-2; no clear D gene. This TCR derives from a man aged 60 to 75 who had recovered from COVID-19. The specimen was PBMCs or T cells enriched from blood (not recorded which). The CDR3: CATSRDLIYGYTF. CDR3 sequence (DNA): TGTGCCACCAGCAGAGATCTTATTTATGGCTACACCTTC. The variable domain in full, with the rest retrieved from reference TRBV15 and TRBJ1-2, is DAMVIQNPRYQVTQFGKPVTLSCSQTLNHNVMYWYQQKSSQAPKLLFHYYDKDFNNEADTPDNFQSRRPNTSFCFLDIRSPGLGDTAMYLCATSRDLIYGYTFGSGTRLTVV.